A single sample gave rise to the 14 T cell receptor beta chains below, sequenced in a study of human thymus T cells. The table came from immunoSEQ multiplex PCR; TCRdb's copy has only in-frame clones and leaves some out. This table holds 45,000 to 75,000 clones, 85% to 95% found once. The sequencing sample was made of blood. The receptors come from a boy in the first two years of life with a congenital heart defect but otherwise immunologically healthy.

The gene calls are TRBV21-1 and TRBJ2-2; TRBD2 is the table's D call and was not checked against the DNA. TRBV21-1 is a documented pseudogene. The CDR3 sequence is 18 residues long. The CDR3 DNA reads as TGTGCCAGCAGCAAGGCCGTAGCGGGAGAGGAAGACACCGGGGAGCTGTTTTTT. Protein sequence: CASSKAVAGEEDTGELFF.

The CDR3 is CASSLSGTSGVNEQFF. The CDR3 DNA reads as TGCGCCAGCAGCTTGTCCGGGACTAGCGGGGTTAATGAGCAGTTCTTC. The chain uses TRBV5-1 and TRBJ2-1, with 13 bases matching TRBD2. CDR1 is SGHRS and CDR2 is YFSETQ in the germline V gene. The CDR3 consists of 16 residues. With 1 base clipped from V and 7 bases from J, the junction kept 5 bases outside the gene matches.

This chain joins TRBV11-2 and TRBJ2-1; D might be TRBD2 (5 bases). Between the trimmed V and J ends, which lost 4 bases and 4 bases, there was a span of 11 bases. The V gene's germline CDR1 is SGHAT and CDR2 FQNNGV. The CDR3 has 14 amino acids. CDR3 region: CASSSSRGYNEQFF. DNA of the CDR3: TGTGCCAGCAGCTCATCCCGAGGGTACAATGAGCAGTTCTTC.

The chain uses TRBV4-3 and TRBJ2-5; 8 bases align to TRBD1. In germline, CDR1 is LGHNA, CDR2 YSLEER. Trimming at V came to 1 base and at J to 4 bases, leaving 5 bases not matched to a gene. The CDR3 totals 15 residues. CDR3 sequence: CASSQGTGIGETQYF. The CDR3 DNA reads TGCGCCAGCAGCCAAGGGACAGGGATAGGAGAGACCCAGTACTTC.

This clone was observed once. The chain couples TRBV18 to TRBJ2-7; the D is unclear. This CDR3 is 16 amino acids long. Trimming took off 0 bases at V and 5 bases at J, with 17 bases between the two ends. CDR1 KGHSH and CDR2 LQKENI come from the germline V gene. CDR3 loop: CASSPPPALGSDEQYF. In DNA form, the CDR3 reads TGTGCCAGCTCACCACCCCCGGCCTTGGGGTCGGACGAGCAGTACTTC.

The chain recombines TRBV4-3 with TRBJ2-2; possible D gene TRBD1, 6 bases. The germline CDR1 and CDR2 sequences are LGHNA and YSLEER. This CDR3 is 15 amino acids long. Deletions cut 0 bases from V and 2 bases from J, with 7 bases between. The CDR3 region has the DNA TGCGCCAGCAGCCAAGATGGGACAAACACCGGGGAGCTGTTTTTT. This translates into CASSQDGTNTGELFF.

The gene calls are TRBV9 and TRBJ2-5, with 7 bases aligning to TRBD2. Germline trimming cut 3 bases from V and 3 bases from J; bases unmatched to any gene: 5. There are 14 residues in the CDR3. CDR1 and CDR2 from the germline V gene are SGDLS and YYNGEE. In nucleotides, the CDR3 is TGTGCCAGCAGCGGGCGGGGGTTTAAAGAGACCCAGTACTTC. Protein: CASSGRGFKETQYF.

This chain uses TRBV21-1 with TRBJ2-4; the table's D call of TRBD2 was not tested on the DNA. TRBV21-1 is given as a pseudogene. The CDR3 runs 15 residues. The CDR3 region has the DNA TGTGCCAGCAGCATGCTAGCGGGAGGGGAAAACATTCAGTACTTC. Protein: CASSMLAGGENIQYF.

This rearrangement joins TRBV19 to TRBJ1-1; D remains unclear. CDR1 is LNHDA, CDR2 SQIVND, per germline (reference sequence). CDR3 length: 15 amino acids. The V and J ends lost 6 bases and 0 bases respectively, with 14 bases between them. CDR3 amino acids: CASSPFSGMNTEAFF. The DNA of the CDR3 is TGTGCCAGTAGCCCTTTCAGTGGAATGAACACTGAAGCTTTCTTT.

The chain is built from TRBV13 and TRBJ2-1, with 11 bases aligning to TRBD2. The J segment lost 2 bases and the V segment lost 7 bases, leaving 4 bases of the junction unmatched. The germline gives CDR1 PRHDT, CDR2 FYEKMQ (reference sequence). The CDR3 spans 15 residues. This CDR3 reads CASTQGLAAYNEQFF. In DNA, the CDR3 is TGTGCCAGCACCCAGGGACTAGCGGCCTACAATGAGCAGTTCTTC.

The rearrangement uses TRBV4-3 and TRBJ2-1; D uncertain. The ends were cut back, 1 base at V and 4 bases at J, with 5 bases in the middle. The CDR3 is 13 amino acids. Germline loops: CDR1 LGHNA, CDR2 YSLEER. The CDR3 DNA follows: TGCGCCAGCAGCCAAGGTCTTTACAATGAGCAGTTCTTC. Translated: CASSQGLYNEQFF.

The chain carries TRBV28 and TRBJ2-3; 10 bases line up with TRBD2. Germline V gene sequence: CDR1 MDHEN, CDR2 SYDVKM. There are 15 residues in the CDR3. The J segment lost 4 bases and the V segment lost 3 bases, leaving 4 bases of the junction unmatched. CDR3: CASSFLAGVPDTQYF. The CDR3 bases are TGTGCCAGCAGTTTCCTAGCGGGAGTACCAGATACGCAGTATTTT.

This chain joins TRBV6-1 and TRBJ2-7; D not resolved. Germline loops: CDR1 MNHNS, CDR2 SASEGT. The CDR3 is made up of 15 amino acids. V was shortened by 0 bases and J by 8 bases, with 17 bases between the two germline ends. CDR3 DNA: TGTGCCAGCAGTGAAGCCGACGGCTATGTGGGGAAGCAGTACTTC. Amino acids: CASSEADGYVGKQYF.

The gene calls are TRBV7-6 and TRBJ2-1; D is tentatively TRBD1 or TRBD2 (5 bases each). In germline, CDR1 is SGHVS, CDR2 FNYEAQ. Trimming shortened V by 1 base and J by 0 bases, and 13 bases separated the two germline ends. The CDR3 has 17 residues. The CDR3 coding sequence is TGTGCCAGCAGCTTAGTTTGGGGGACCGGCTCCTACAATGAGCAGTTCTTC. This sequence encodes CASSLVWGTGSYNEQFF.